The TCR beta chain described here comes from a study of CD8 T cells in ankylosing spondylitis. Notes on the study in general: Before this, some motif variants had been reported in reactive arthritis synovial fluid and blood. Within ankylosing spondylitis blood, a TCR beta motif made up of several highly homologous variants appeared to be characteristic. Relatively rare in peripheral blood, disease-linked clones were also CD8+. The study looked at matched synovial fluid samples from ankylosing spondylitis patients. Disease-linked clones were reported to be significantly enriched there.

Quantitative barcoded 5'-RACE was used to prepare TCR beta libraries. TCRdb fed the 5' RACE reads into MiXCR, producing one record per CDR3 protein. The sample consists of some 400,000 distinct CDR3 sequences, approximately 20% of them appearing once. Remarks on this clonotype: Antigen unknown.

The CDR3 covers 14 residues. Looked up from germline, CDR1 is SQVTM and CDR2 is ANQGSEA. V shed 7 bases and J shed 0 bases, with 16 bases lying between them. The chain couples TRBV29-1 to TRBJ2-7; either TRBD1 or TRBD2 may fit D (5 bases each). The source is a male donor with ankylosing spondylitis. The sequenced sample consisted of blood, either unsorted or a sorted T cell fraction (not recorded which). CDR3 bases: TGCAGCGCATCCGGGGCAGGAAGCTCCTACGAGCAGTACTTC. This encodes CSASGAGSSYEQYF.